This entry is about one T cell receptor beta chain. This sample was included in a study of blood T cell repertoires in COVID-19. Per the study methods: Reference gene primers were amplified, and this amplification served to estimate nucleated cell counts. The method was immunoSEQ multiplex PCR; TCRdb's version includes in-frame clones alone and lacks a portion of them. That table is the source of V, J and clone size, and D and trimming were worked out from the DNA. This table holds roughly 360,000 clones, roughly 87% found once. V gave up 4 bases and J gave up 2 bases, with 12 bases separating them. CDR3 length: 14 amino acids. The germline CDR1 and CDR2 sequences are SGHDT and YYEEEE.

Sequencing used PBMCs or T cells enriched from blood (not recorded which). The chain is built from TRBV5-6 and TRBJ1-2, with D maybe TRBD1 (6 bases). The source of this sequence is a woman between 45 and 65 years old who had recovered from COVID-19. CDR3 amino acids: CASSQTDRNYGYTF. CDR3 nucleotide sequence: TGTGCCAGCAGCCAAACCGACAGGAACTATGGCTACACCTTC.